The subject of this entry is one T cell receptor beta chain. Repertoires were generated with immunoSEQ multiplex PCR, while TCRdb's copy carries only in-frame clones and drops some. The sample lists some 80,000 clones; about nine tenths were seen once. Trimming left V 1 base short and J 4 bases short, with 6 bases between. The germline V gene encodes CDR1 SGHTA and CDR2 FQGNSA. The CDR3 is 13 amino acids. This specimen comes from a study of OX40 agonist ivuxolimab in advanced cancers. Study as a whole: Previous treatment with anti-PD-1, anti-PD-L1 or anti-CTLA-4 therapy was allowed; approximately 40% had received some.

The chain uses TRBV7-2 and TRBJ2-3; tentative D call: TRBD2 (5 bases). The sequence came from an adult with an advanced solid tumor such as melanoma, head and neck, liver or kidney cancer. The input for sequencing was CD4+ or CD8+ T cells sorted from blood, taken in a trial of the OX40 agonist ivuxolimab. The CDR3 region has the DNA TGTGCCAGCAGCTTAGGAGGGCCAGATACGCAGTATTTT. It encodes CASSLGGPDTQYF.